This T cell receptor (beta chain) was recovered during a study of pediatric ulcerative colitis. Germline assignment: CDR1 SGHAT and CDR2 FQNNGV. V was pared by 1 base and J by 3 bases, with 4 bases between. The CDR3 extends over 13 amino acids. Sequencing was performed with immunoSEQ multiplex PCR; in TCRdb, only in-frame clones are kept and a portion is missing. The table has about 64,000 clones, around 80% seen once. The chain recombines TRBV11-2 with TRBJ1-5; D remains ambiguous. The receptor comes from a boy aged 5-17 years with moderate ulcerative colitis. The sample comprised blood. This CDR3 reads CASSLGLNQPQHF. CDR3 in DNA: TGTGCCAGCAGCTTAGGACTCAATCAGCCCCAGCATTTT.